This TCR beta chain emerged from a study of T cells in Graves' hyperthyroidism and ophthalmopathy. Whole-study results and caveats: A median around 6.4 months before onset, the model predicted ophthalmopathy.

Germline CDR1 is SGHNT and CDR2 is YYREEE (reference sequence). This CDR3 spans 14 amino acids. V gave up 2 bases and J gave up 5 bases, with 13 bases separating them. About this clonotype itself: The antigen is unknown.

The blood sample predates any ophthalmopathy symptoms, coming from first hyperthyroidism diagnosis. Using less than 12 ml of fresh peripheral blood, PBMCs were prepared. RNA transcripts were the template for amplifying TCR beta CDR3 regions. The HTBI set primed first-round TCR CDR3 RT-PCR. Using its own MiXCR run on the multiplex PCR reads, TCRdb lists one record per CDR3 protein. The table has hundreds of thousands of distinct CDR3 sequences, 18% seen once; the top ten hold over 15%. The sequenced material came from blood. The sequence was collected from a woman aged 50 to 60 with Graves' hyperthyroidism that later progressed to Graves' ophthalmopathy. The rearrangement uses TRBV5-4 and TRBJ1-2; a possible D gene is TRBD1 (5 bases). The CDR3 is CASSFLGGGYGYTF. CDR3 DNA: TGTGCCAGCAGCTTTTTAGGTGGGGGGTATGGCTACACCTTC.